A single sample is the source of the 3 T cell receptor beta chains below, sequenced in a study of siplizumab effects on memory and regulatory T cells. Sequencing was performed with immunoSEQ multiplex PCR; in TCRdb, only in-frame clones are kept and a portion is missing. The sample lists 100,000 or so clones; 93% were seen once. Sequencing was done on a sample of non-Treg CD4+ T cells sorted from blood. These receptors came from a human donor in good health.

This clone was observed a single time. V gene TRBV6-1 combines with J gene TRBJ1-3; D is ambiguous. V shed 4 bases and J shed 7 bases, with 5 bases lying between them. Germline V gene sequence: CDR1 MNHNS, CDR2 SASEGT. The CDR3 contains 11 residues. This chain's CDR3 is CASSVMNTIYF. In DNA, the CDR3 is TGTGCCAGCAGTGTTATGAACACCATATATTTT.

The V and J genes are TRBV19 and TRBJ2-7; the match to TRBD1 covers 9 bases. V gave up 3 bases and J gave up 5 bases; unmatched junction bases: 14. The length of the CDR3 is 17 residues. CDR1 is LNHDA, CDR2 SQIVND, per germline (reference sequence). As DNA, the CDR3 is TGTGCCAGTAGTATTCCTCTTCCGGGACAGGGCACCCACGAGCAGTACTTC. As protein: CASSIPLPGQGTHEQYF.

V and J are TRBV15 and TRBJ1-6; TRBD1 matches at 11 bases. The ends lost 6 bases at V and 9 bases at J; junction bases unmatched: 7. CDR1 and CDR2 (germline): LNHNV, YYDKDF (reference sequence). CDR3 length: 15 residues. Here the CDR3 reads CATSKGQGVSSPLHF. In DNA form, the CDR3 reads TGTGCCACCAGTAAGGGACAGGGGGTTAGTTCACCCCTCCACTTT.